This T cell receptor (beta chain) comes out of a study of human versus mouse CDR3 diversity and MHC coevolution (dated by TCRdb to about 2017). Looking at the study overall: The immunoSEQ assay was reported to detect one in 200,000 T cells and to minimize amplification bias from multiplex PCR. Across mouse and human samples, each sample had between about 0.6 x 10^7 and 1.7 x 10^7 valid reads. Human naive CD4 T cell repertoires served as a reference for TCR selection on multiple MHC II alleles, compared against human-TCR-locus transgenic mice with single MHC II. The human cohort comprised three healthy volunteer blood donors, one aged 30 to 40, one aged 40 to 50 and one aged 60 to 70 at collection.

A note on this clone: It has no known antigen specificity. Base qualities are not at hand, and no much larger clone is one base apart.

The germline V gene provides CDR1 SNHLY and CDR2 FYNNEI. Cut back by 4 bases and 0 bases, the V and J ends lie 6 bases apart. The cysteine opens and the phenylalanine closes a CDR3 of 13 amino acids. The only DNA kept is the CDR3, 39 bases in frame from the first base. General study outcomes and caveats: Among all compared groups, two of the three human donors had the lowest clonal inequality scores. Repertoire diversity was not considered directly comparable between humans and mice because human T cells were selected on over 5 MHC II alleles. The largest TCR beta repertoire, around 1.7 million clonotypes, was estimated by iCHAO1 for humans, a finding likely attributable to selection by multiple MHC II molecules. On average, humans had more CDR3 deletions and insertions than mice, indicating greater exonuclease and TdT activity.

The QIAGEN blood and tissue kit was used to extract genomic DNA from the sorted cells, and that DNA was then quantified on a NanoDrop 1000. The immunoSEQ platform deep sequenced and quantified TCR alpha and beta chains by multiplex PCR of genomic DNA. The paper's processing steps were these. TCR sequences were annotated using IMGT gene and region definitions. As a stand-in for the preselection repertoire, out-of-frame rearrangements were used and set against in-frame clonotypes. To estimate repertoire size, the study used the iCHAO1 estimator that comes with the immunoSEQ platform. A Gini index based on the Lorenz curve was applied to in-frame amino acid clonotypes to measure clonal inequality. The intersect function of the R package tcR was used to count shared clonotypes, and the Jaccard index was used to score similarity. V, J and V-J usage frequencies went into a principal component analysis run with the R prcomp function, with no normalization applied. The table comes from immuneACCESS by way of TCRdb, which keeps in-frame sequences with V and J called. Part of the clones is missing from these tables; in studies checked, under half for an unresolved V gene and the rest for unknown reasons. Clone size and the V and J calls come from that table; the DNA yielded D and trimming. In all, the sample holds 50,000 to 65,000 clones, and 85% to 95% of those were seen once. The top ten clones comprise over 15% of the sample.

Naive CD4 T cells, defined as CD45RO-negative and CD62L-positive, were isolated from PBMCs by fluorescence-activated cell sorting. Around 50 ml of fresh peripheral blood was drawn per donor, and PBMCs were isolated by Ficoll density centrifugation. Sorting was performed on a FACSAria III instrument, with purity above 85% for all samples. Sample: naive CD4+ T cells from blood. Read against the paper, the sample's cell subset or site label means: CD45RO-negative CD62L-positive naive CD4 T cells. The clonotype originates from a person between 60 and 70 years old in good health. This receptor chain uses TRBV2 and TRBJ2-5; too little of a D gene remains to name it. The CDR3 protein is CASSGLYQETQYF. The nucleotide sequence reads TGTGCCAGCAGTGGTCTGTACCAAGAGACCCAGTACTTC.